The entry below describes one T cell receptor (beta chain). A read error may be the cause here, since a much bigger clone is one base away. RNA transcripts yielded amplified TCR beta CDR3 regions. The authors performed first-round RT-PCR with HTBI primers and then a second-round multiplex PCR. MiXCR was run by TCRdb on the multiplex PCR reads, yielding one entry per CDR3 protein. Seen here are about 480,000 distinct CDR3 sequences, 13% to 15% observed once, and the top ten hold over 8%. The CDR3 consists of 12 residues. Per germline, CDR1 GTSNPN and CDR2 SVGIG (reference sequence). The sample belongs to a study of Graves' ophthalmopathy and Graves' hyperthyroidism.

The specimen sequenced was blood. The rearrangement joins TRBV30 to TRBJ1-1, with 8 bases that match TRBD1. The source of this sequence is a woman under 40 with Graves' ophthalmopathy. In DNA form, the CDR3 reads TGTGCCTGGGGACAGGGACACACTGAAGCTTGCTTT. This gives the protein CAWGQGHTEACF.